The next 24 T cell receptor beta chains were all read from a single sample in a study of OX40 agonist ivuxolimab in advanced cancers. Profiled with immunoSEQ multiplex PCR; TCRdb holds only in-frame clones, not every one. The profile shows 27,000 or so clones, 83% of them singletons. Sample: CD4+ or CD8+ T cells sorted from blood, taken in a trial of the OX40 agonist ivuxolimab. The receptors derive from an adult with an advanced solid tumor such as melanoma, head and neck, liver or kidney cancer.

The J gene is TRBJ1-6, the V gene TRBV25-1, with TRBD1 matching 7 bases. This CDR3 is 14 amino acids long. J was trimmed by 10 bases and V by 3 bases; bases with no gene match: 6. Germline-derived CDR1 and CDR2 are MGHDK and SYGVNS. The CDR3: CASSETGIRSPLHF. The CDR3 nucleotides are TGTGCCAGCAGTGAGACAGGGATACGATCACCCCTCCACTTT.

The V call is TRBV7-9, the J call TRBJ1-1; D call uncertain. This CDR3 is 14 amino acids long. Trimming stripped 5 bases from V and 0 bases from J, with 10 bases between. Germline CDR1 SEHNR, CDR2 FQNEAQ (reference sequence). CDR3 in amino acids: CASSGETMNTEAFF. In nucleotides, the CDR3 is TGTGCCAGCAGCGGGGAGACTATGAACACTGAAGCTTTCTTT.

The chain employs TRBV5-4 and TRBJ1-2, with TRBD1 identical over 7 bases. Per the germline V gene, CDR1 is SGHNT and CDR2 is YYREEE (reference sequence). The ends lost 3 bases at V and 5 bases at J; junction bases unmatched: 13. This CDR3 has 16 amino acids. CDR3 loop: CASSSRGGEATYGYTF. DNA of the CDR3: TGTGCCAGCAGCTCAAGAGGGGGCGAAGCTACTTATGGCTACACCTTC.

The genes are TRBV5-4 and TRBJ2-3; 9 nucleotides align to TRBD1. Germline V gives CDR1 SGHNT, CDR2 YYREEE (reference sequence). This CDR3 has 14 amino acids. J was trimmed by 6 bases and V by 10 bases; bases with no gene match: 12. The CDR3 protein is CAGFKTGGEDTQYF. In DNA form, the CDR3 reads TGTGCCGGGTTTAAGACAGGGGGAGAGGATACGCAGTATTTT.

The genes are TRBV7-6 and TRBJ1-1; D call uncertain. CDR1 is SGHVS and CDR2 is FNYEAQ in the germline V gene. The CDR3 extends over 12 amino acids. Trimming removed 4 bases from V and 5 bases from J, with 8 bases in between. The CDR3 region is CASSSGRTEAFF. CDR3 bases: TGTGCCAGCAGCTCCGGGCGAACTGAAGCTTTCTTT.

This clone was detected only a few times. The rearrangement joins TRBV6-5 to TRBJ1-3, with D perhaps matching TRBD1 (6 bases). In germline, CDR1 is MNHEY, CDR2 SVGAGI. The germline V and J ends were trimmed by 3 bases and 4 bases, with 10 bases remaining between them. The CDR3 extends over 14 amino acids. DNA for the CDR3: TGTGCCAGCAGTTATGCGACAGGAGGAAACACCATATATTTT. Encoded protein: CASSYATGGNTIYF.

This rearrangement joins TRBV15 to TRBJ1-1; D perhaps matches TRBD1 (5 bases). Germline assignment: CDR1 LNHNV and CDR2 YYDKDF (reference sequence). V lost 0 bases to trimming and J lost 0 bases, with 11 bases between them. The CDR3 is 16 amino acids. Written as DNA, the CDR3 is TGTGCCACCAGCAGAGAAGGGCAGGGTGTGAACACTGAAGCTTTCTTT. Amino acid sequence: CATSREGQGVNTEAFF.

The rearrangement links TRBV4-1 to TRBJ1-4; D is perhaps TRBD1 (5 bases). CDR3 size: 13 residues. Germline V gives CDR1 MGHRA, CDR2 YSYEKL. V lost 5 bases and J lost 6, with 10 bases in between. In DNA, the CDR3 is TGCGCCAGCAGCGTTGGGGCCTATGAAAAACTGTTTTTT. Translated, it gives CASSVGAYEKLFF.

CDR3 nucleotides: TGTGCCAGCAGTTTAAGTAGCGGGGGGGCCGGGGAGCTGTTTTTT. This translates into CASSLSSGGAGELFF. The rearrangement joins TRBV27 to TRBJ2-2; the match to TRBD2 covers 11 bases. J gave up 6 bases and V 2 bases, and 2 bases lay outside the gene matches. Germline V gives CDR1 MNHEY, CDR2 SMNVEV (reference sequence). The length of the CDR3 is 15 residues.

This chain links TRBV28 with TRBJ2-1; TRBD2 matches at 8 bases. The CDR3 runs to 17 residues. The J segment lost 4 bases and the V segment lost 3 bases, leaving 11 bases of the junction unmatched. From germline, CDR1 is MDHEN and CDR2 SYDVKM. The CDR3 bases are TGTGCCAGCAGTTTGGGACTAGGACATTTTATTTACAATGAGCAGTTCTTC. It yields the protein CASSLGLGHFIYNEQFF.

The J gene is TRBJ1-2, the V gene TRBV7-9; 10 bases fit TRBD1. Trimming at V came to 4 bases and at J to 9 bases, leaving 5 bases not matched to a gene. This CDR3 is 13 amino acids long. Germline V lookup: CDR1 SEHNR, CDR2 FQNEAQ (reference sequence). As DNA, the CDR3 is TGTGCCAGCAGCTCTCCGGGACAGGGGAGCTACACCTTC. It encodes CASSSPGQGSYTF.

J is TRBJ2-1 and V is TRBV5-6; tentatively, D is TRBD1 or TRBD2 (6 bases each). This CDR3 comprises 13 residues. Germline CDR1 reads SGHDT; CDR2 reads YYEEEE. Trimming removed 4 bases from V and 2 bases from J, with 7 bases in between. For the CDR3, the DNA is TGTGCCAGCAGCAGGGGGGCCTACAATGAGCAGTTCTTC. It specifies CASSRGAYNEQFF.

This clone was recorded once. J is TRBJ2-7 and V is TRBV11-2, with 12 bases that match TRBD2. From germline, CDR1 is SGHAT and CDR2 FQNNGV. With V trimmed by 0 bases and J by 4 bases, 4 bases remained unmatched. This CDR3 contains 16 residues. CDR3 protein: CASSLETSGGRYEQYF. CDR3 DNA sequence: TGTGCCAGCAGCTTAGAGACTAGCGGGGGTAGATACGAGCAGTACTTC.

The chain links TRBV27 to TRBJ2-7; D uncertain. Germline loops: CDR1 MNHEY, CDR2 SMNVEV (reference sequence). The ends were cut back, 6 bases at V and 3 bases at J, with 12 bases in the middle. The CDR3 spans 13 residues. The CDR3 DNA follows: TGTGCCAGCAGCCCCCAGGTATACTACGAGCAGTACTTC. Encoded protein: CASSPQVYYEQYF.

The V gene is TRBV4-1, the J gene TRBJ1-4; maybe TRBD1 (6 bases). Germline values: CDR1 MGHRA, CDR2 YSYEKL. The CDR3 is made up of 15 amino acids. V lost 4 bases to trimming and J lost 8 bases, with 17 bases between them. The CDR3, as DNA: TGCGCCAGCAGCCCCGGGGAGTCAAGGGGGGAAAAACTGTTTTTT. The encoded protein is CASSPGESRGEKLFF.

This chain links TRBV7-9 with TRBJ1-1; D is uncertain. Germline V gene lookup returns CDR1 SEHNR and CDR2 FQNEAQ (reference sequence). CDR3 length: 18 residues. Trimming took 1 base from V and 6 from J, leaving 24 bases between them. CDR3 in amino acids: CASSLGIISGGSKAEAFF. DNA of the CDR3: TGTGCCAGCAGCTTAGGAATCATCTCGGGAGGGTCAAAGGCTGAAGCTTTCTTT.

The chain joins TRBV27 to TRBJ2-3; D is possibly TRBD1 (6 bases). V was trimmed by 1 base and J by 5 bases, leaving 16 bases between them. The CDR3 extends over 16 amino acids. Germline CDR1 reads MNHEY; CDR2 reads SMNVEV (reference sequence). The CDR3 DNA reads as TGTGCCAGCAGTTTATTGGGGGACATCCTTATAGATACGCAGTATTTT. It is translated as CASSLLGDILIDTQYF.

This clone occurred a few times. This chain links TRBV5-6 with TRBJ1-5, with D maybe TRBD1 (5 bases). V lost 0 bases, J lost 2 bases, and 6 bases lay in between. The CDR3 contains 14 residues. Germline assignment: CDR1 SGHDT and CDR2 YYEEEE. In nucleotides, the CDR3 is TGTGCCAGCAGCTTGGGGGGGGGCAATCAGCCCCAGCATTTT. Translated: CASSLGGGNQPQHF.

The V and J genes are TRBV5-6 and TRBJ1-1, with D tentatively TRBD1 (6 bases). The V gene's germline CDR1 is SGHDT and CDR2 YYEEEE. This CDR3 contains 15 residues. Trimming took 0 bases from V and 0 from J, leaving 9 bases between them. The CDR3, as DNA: TGTGCCAGCAGCTTGGCAGGGGCTCTGAACACTGAAGCTTTCTTT. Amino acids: CASSLAGALNTEAFF.

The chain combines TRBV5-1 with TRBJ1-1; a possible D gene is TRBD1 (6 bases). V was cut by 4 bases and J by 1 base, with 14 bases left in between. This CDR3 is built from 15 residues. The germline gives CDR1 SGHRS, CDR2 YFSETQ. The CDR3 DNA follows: TGCGCCAGCAGCCCCGCATGGGGGCCGAACACTGAAGCTTTCTTT. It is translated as CASSPAWGPNTEAFF.

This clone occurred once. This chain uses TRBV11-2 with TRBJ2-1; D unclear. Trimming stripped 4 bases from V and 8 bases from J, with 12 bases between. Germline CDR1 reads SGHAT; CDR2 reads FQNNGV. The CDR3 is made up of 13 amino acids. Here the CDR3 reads CASSSPMGHEQFF. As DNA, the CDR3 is TGTGCCAGCAGCTCCCCCATGGGCCATGAGCAGTTCTTC.

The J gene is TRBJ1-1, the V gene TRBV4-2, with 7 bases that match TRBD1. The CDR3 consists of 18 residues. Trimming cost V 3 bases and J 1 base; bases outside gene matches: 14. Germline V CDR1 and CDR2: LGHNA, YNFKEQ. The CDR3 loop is CASSQYRGTEGRNTEAFF. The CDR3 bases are TGTGCCAGCAGCCAGTACAGGGGCACTGAAGGGCGGAACACTGAAGCTTTCTTT.

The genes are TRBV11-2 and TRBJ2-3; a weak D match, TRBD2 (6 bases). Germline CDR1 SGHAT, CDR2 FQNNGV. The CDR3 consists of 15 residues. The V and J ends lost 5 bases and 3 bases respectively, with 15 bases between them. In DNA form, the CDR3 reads TGTGCCAGCAGCAGCACGGAGGGTTGGACAGATACGCAGTATTTT. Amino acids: CASSSTEGWTDTQYF. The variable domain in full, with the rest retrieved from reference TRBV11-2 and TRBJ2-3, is EAGVAQSPRYKIIEKRQSVAFWCNPISGHATLYWYQQILGQGPKLLIQFQNNGVVDDSQLPKDRFSAERLKGVDSTLKIQPAKLEDSAVYLCASSSTEGWTDTQYFGPGTRLTVL.

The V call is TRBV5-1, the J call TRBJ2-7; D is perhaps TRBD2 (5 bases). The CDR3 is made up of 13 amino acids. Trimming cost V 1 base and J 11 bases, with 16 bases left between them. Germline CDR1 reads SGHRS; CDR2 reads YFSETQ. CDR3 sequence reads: CASSLYEGRPEYF. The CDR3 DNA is TGCGCCAGCAGCTTGTACGAGGGCAGACCTGAGTACTTC.